Listed here are 7 T cell receptor beta chains from one sample, sequenced in a study of cytotoxic CD8 clonotypes in ibrutinib-treated CLL. The method was immunoSEQ multiplex PCR; TCRdb's version includes in-frame clones alone and lacks a portion of them. This table holds approximately 350,000 clones, roughly 70% found once. This sample comprised PBMCs, obtained after 36 months of ibrutinib treatment. These receptors all come from a human donor with chronic lymphocytic leukemia.

This sequence joins TRBV5-5 and TRBJ1-2; tentatively, D is TRBD1 (6 bases). The CDR3 has 15 amino acids. Germline V gene sequence: CDR1 SGHKS, CDR2 YYEKEE (reference sequence). With 2 bases removed from V and 1 base from J, the gap between germline ends came to 12 bases. The CDR3 DNA is TGTGCCAGCAGCTTTACGGGGGCTGGTAACTATGGCTACACCTTC. Translation gives CASSFTGAGNYGYTF. Full variable domain (remainder filled in from reference TRBV5-5 and TRBJ1-2): DAGVTQSPTHLIKTRGQQVTLRCSPISGHKSVSWYQQVLGQGPQFIFQYYEKEERGRGNFPDRFSARQFPNYSSELNVNALLLGDSALYLCASSFTGAGNYGYTFGSGTRLTVV.

This chain connects TRBV2 to TRBJ2-7; D assignment may be TRBD1 or TRBD2 (5 bases each). V dropped 5 bases and J dropped 0 bases, with 14 bases sitting between them. CDR1 and CDR2 (germline): SNHLY, FYNNEI. The CDR3 length is 15 residues. The CDR3 here is CASSPGRWVSYEQYF. As DNA, the CDR3 is TGTGCCAGCAGTCCGGGACGGTGGGTCTCCTACGAGCAGTACTTC. Drawing the rest from reference TRBV2 and TRBJ2-7, the complete variable domain is EPEVTQTPSHQVTQMGQEVILRCVPISNHLYFYWYRQILGQKVEFLVSFYNNEISEKSEIFDDQFSVERPDGSNFTLKIRSTKLEDSAMYFCASSPGRWVSYEQYFGPGTRLTVT.

The chain combines TRBV6-1 with TRBJ1-2; D unresolved. This CDR3 spans 16 amino acids. Germline V gene lookup returns CDR1 MNHNS and CDR2 SASEGT. V was pared by 3 bases and J by 0 bases, with 14 bases between. CDR3 residues: CASSEFGNVANYGYTF. For the CDR3, the DNA is TGTGCCAGCAGTGAGTTCGGAAACGTCGCTAACTATGGCTACACCTTC.

The chain is built from TRBV7-9 and TRBJ2-1; no firm D call. The ends were cut back, 5 bases at V and 9 bases at J, with 8 bases in the middle. This CDR3 comprises 11 residues. CDR1 is SEHNR and CDR2 is FQNEAQ in the germline V gene (reference sequence). The chain's CDR3 is CASSPRFEQFF. The CDR3 nucleotides are TGTGCCAGCAGCCCCCGGTTTGAGCAGTTCTTC.

The chain recombines TRBV28 with TRBJ1-3, with unresolved D. Between the trimmed V and J ends, which lost 5 bases and 1 base, there was a span of 12 bases. Germline lookup yields CDR1 MDHEN and CDR2 SYDVKM. There are 15 residues in the CDR3. CDR3 amino acids: CASSRDHSSGNTIYF. DNA for the CDR3: TGTGCCAGCAGTCGAGACCACTCTTCTGGAAACACCATATATTTT.

This clone appeared a few times. The chain links TRBV6-1 to TRBJ2-1; no definite D call. The CDR3 loop spans 13 amino acids. Germline values: CDR1 MNHNS, CDR2 SASEGT. With 2 bases removed from V and 3 bases from J, the gap between germline ends came to 5 bases. CDR3 bases: TGTGCCAGCAGTGAAATCGGCTACAATGAGCAGTTCTTC. It codes for CASSEIGYNEQFF.

V is TRBV18 and J is TRBJ2-1; D not resolved. The CDR3 consists of 13 residues. V lost 3 bases and J 7 bases, leaving 10 bases between the germline ends. Germline V CDR1 and CDR2: KGHSH, LQKENI. CDR3 nucleotides: TGTGCCAGCTCACCGGATCTTGGAAATGAGCAGTTCTTC. It encodes CASSPDLGNEQFF.